The 8 T cell receptor beta chains reported below all come from one sample, sequenced in a study of blood T cell repertoires in COVID-19. The assay was immunoSEQ multiplex PCR, and TCRdb's table has in-frame clones only and misses some. The sample holds around 130,000 clones; around 84% are singletons and the top ten take around 2.4%. Sequencing was done on a sample of PBMCs or T cells enriched from blood (not recorded which). These receptors came from a man aged 40-55 years with acute COVID-19.

This clone was observed once. The V and J genes are TRBV7-9 and TRBJ1-2; a possible D gene is TRBD1 (6 bases). V lost 3 bases to trimming and J lost 2 bases, with 7 bases between them. The germline CDR1 and CDR2 sequences are SEHNR and FQNEAQ (reference sequence). The CDR3 covers 13 residues. The CDR3 loop reads CASSFGQNYGYTF. The CDR3 coding sequence is TGTGCCAGCAGCTTTGGACAGAACTATGGCTACACCTTC.

A few counts support this clone. The chain recombines TRBV5-5 with TRBJ1-1, with D possibly TRBD1 on 5 matching bases. Trimming removed 0 bases at V and 6 bases at J, with 6 bases between. Germline V gives CDR1 SGHKS, CDR2 YYEKEE (reference sequence). The CDR3 runs to 12 residues. CDR3 protein: CASSLARAEAFF. The CDR3, as DNA: TGTGCCAGCAGCTTGGCCAGGGCTGAAGCTTTCTTT. The full variable domain, in which reference TRBV5-5 and TRBJ1-1 provide the parts outside the CDR3, is DAGVTQSPTHLIKTRGQQVTLRCSPISGHKSVSWYQQVLGQGPQFIFQYYEKEERGRGNFPDRFSARQFPNYSSELNVNALLLGDSALYLCASSLARAEAFFGQGTRLTVV.

This clone was seen once. The J gene is TRBJ1-1, the V gene TRBV2, with D unclear. This CDR3 is 14 amino acids long. CDR1 and CDR2 from the germline V gene are SNHLY and FYNNEI. V was pared by 4 bases and J by 1 base, with 10 bases between. CDR3 DNA: TGTGCCAGCAGTGTCGGGGTTCCGAACACTGAAGCTTTCTTT. It specifies CASSVGVPNTEAFF.

This chain uses TRBV9 with TRBJ1-6; 8 bases match TRBD1. The CDR3 runs to 17 residues. J gave up 2 bases and V 2 bases, and 6 bases lay outside the gene matches. Per the germline V gene, CDR1 is SGDLS and CDR2 is YYNGEE. CDR3 residues: CASSVTDRGAYNSPLHF. The CDR3, as DNA: TGTGCCAGCAGCGTCACAGACAGGGGCGCCTATAATTCACCCCTCCACTTT. The full variable domain, rest sourced from reference TRBV9 and TRBJ1-6, is DSGVTQTPKHLITATGQRVTLRCSPRSGDLSVYWYQQSLDQGLQFLIQYYNGEERAKGNILERFSAQQFPDLHSELNLSSLELGDSALYFCASSVTDRGAYNSPLHFGNGTRLTVT.

In this sample, this clone turned up once. The V call is TRBV7-9, the J call TRBJ1-1; D is unclear. From germline, CDR1 is SEHNR and CDR2 FQNEAQ (reference sequence). CDR3 length: 14 amino acids. Deletions cut 1 base from V and 10 bases from J, with 16 bases between. CDR3 amino acids: CASSLGGIEGRAFF. Here the CDR3 DNA reads TGTGCCAGCAGCTTAGGAGGGATTGAGGGAAGAGCTTTCTTT.

This clone was recorded a few times. V is TRBV24-1 and J is TRBJ1-5, with TRBD1 identical over 7 bases. Unmatched junction bases numbered 12, after V lost 6 bases and J lost 11 bases. The CDR3 is 14 residues long. Per germline, CDR1 KGHDR and CDR2 SFDVKD. The CDR3 nucleotides read TGTGCCACCAGTACGACAGGGACCCTGGGGGCCCAGCATTTT. Translation gives CATSTTGTLGAQHF.

This clone was counted a single time. V gene TRBV2 combines with J gene TRBJ1-5, with 7 bases fitting TRBD1. This CDR3 comprises 16 residues. Germline CDR1 and CDR2: SNHLY and FYNNEI. Germline trimming cut 4 bases from V and 5 bases from J; bases unmatched to any gene: 11. CDR3: CASSVGGAGLDQPQHF. In DNA form, the CDR3 reads TGTGCCAGCAGTGTAGGGGGCGCTGGGTTAGATCAGCCCCAGCATTTT. The full variable domain, completed using reference TRBV2 and TRBJ1-5, is EPEVTQTPSHQVTQMGQEVILRCVPISNHLYFYWYRQILGQKVEFLVSFYNNEISEKSEIFDDQFSVERPDGSNFTLKIRSTKLEDSAMYFCASSVGGAGLDQPQHFGDGTRLSIL.

Here the CDR3 DNA reads TGTGCCAGCTCGGCAGGGGCCCAAGAGACCCAGTACTTC. Amino acid sequence: CASSAGAQETQYF. The rearrangement links TRBV7-3 to TRBJ2-5; a possible D gene is TRBD1 (6 bases). From germline, CDR1 is SGHTA and CDR2 FQGTGA. The CDR3 has 13 amino acids. The V and J ends lost 8 bases and 1 base respectively, with 11 bases between them.